A selection of T cell receptor beta chains follows, all from one sample in a study of early T cells in non-severe SARS-CoV-2 infection. TCRdb analysed the 5' RACE reads with MiXCR anew, one entry per CDR3 protein. The table records tens of thousands of distinct CDR3 sequences, more than 9% of them present only once. The sample in question was whole blood, obtained at baseline. Receptors were obtained from an adult who was a healthcare worker with PCR-confirmed SARS-CoV-2 infection or an uninfected control (not recorded which). CDR3s include the opening cysteine and the closing phenylalanine or tryptophan. D genes are given only for firm matches. The size of a clone is reported for some rows only, either as once, few or many, or as a class for expanded clones.

D	V	size	J	DNA	CDR3
.	TRBV5-1	.	TRBJ2-4	TGCGCCAGCAGCGAACAGGGAATAAACATTCAGTACTTC	CASSEQGINIQYF
TRBD2	TRBV20-1	few	TRBJ2-1	TGCAGTGCTAGGGGTCTAGCGGTTACCTACAATGAGCAGTTCTTC	CSARGLAVTYNEQFF
TRBD2	TRBV28	many	TRBJ2-1	TGTGCCAGCAGTTCCGCCGGACTAGCGGGACACAATGAGCAGTTCTTC	CASSSAGLAGHNEQFF
TRBD2	TRBV3-1	many	TRBJ2-3	TGTGCCAGCAGCCAAGATTGGGGACTAGCGGGAGATGGCACAGATACGCAGTATTTT	CASSQDWGLAGDGTDTQYF
.	TRBV6-6	few	TRBJ1-1	TGTGCCAGCAGATTAAGTGCCAACACTGAAGCTTTCTTT	CASRLSANTEAFF
TRBD1	TRBV30	many	TRBJ2-5	TGTGCCTGGAGAGCTCCGGGACAGGGGATGAAGACCCAGTACTTC	CAWRAPGQGMKTQYF
TRBD2	TRBV6-2/TRBV6-3	many	TRBJ2-3	TGTGCCAGCAGTTACGGGAGGGCCACAGATACGCAGTATTTT	CASSYGRATDTQYF
TRBD2	TRBV3-1	.	TRBJ2-2	TGTGCCAGCGGCATCGGAAGCGGGAGTGGCGGGGAGCTGTTTTTT	CASGIGSGSGGELFF
.	TRBV6-6	.	TRBJ2-7	TGTGCCAGCAAGGTTCCGGATACCTACGAGCAGTACTTC	CASKVPDTYEQYF
TRBD2	TRBV28	.	TRBJ2-3	TGTGCCAGCAGTTTAGGGACTAGCGGGAGGCACACAGATACGCAGTATTTT	CASSLGTSGRHTDTQYF
TRBD2	TRBV12-3/TRBV12-4	.	TRBJ2-5	TGTGCCAGCAGCCGGGGACTAGCCCGCGAGACCCAGTACTTC	CASSRGLARETQYF
.	TRBV12-3/TRBV12-4	.	TRBJ1-5	TGTGCCAGCAGCCCGCGGCCAGGCAATCAGCCCCAGCATTTT	CASSPRPGNQPQHF
.	TRBV29-1	.	TRBJ2-2	TGCAGCGTTTTGGAGGACACCGGGGAGCTGTTTTTT	CSVLEDTGELFF
TRBD2	TRBV5-1	.	TRBJ2-3	TGCGCCAGCAGCTTGATTCTGGGGACTAACACAGATACGCAGTATTTT	CASSLILGTNTDTQYF
.	TRBV30	.	TRBJ1-1	TGTGCCTGTCCCCGGGAAATGGGGACTGAAGCTTTCTTT	CACPREMGTEAFF
TRBD1	TRBV30	.	TRBJ1-5	TGTGCCTGGCAGGGACAGGGAGGCAATCAGCCCCAGCATTTT	CAWQGQGGNQPQHF
.	TRBV20-1	many	TRBJ2-4	TGCAGTGCTAGAGAGGCCCAGCGGGTAGCCAAAAACATTCAGTACTTC	CSAREAQRVAKNIQYF
.	TRBV4-2	.	TRBJ2-2	TGTGCCAGCAGCCAAAGGCCGAACACCGGGGAGCTGTTTTTT	CASSQRPNTGELFF
.	TRBV14	many	TRBJ2-1	TGTGCCAGCAGCCACAACTGGGTTGAGCAGTTCTTC	CASSHNWVEQFF
TRBD1	TRBV12-3/TRBV12-4	many	TRBJ1-2	TGTGCCAGCAGCAGCCCCCACAGGGGAGACTATGGCTACACCTTC	CASSSPHRGDYGYTF
.	TRBV27	few	TRBJ1-6	TGTGCCAGCAGTTTACGGACAGAGAATTCACCCCTCCACTTT	CASSLRTENSPLHF
.	TRBV9	few	TRBJ1-1	TGTGCCAGCAGCGTAGAGGGCATGAACACTGAAGCTTTCTTT	CASSVEGMNTEAFF
.	TRBV18	many	TRBJ1-5	TGTGCCAGCTCACCCGCCCCGGTGTCAAGCAATCAGCCCCAGCATTTT	CASSPAPVSSNQPQHF
TRBD2	TRBV5-5	many	TRBJ2-1	TGTGCCAGCAGCCCCCCTTCCAGCGGGACTTGGGAGCAGTTCTTC	CASSPPSSGTWEQFF
TRBD1	TRBV4-1	.	TRBJ2-7	TGCGCCAGCAGCCAAGAAGTGGGACAGGGCCTGTCGGGGCAGTACTTC	CASSQEVGQGLSGQYF
.	TRBV28	few	TRBJ2-7	TGTGCCACCAAATTCTCTGGGGGCTACGAGCAGTACTTC	CATKFSGGYEQYF